This T cell receptor beta chain was recovered during a study of brain T cells in children with intractable seizures. Sequenced by immunoSEQ multiplex PCR; TCRdb stores in-frame clones only, minus some. The repertoire holds 70,000 to 85,000 clones, with more than 75% as singletons. The ends lost 3 bases at V and 2 bases at J; junction bases unmatched: 6. The CDR3 loop spans 15 amino acids. CDR1 and CDR2 from the germline V gene are SGHAT and FQNNGV. The TCR originated in a girl aged 2-10 years with Rasmussen encephalitis and intractable seizures. Specimen: peripheral blood, collected at surgery. The genes are TRBV11-2 and TRBJ2-7, with 8 bases that match TRBD1. The CDR3 loop is CASSFSQGAAYEQYF. In DNA form, the CDR3 reads TGTGCCAGCAGCTTCTCGCAGGGGGCGGCCTACGAGCAGTACTTC. Combining the CDR3 with reference TRBV11-2 and TRBJ2-7 gives the whole variable domain EAGVAQSPRYKIIEKRQSVAFWCNPISGHATLYWYQQILGQGPKLLIQFQNNGVVDDSQLPKDRFSAERLKGVDSTLKIQPAKLEDSAVYLCASSFSQGAAYEQYFGPGTRLTVT.